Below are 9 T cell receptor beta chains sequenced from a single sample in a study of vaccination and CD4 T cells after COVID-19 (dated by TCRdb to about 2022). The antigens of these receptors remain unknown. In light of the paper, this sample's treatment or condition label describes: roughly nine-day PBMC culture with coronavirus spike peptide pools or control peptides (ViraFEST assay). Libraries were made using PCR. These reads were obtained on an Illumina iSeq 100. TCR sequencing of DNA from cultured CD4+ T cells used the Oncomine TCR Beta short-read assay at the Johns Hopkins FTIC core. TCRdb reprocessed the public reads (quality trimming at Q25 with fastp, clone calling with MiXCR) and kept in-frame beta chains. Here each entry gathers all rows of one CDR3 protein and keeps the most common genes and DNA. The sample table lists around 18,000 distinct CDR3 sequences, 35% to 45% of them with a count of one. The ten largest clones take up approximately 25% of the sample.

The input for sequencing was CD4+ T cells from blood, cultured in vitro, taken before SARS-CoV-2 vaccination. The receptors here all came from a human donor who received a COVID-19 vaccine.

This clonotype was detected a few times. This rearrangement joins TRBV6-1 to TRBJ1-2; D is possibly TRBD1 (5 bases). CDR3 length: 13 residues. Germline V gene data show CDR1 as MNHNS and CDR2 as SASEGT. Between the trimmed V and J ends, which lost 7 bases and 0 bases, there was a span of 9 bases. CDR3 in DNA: TGTGCCAGCACGCGGGGGACTAACTATGGCTACACCTTC. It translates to CASTRGTNYGYTF.

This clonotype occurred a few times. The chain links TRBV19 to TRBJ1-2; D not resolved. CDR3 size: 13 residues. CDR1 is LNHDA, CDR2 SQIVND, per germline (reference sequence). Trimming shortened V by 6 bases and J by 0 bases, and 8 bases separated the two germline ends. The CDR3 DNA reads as TGTGCCAGTAGGACGGGTGCTAACTATGGCTACACCTTC. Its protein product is CASRTGANYGYTF. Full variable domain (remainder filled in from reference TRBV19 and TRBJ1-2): DGGITQSPKYLFRKEGQNVTLSCEQNLNHDAMYWYRQDPGQGLRLIYYSQIVNDFQKGDIAEGYSVSREKKESFPLTVTSAQKNPTAFYLCASRTGANYGYTFGSGTRLTVV.

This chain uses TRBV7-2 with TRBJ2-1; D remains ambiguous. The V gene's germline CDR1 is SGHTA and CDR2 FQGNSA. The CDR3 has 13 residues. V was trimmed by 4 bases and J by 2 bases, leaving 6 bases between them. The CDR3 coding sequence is TGTGCCAGCAGCTCCGCTGCCTACAATGAGCAGTTCTTC. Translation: CASSSAAYNEQFF.

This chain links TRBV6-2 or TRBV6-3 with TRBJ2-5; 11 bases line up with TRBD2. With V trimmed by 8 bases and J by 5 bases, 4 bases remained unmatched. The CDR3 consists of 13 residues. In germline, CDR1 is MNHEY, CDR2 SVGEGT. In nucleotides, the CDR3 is TGTGCCAGCGTAGCGGGGGGGCTGGAGACCCAGTACTTC. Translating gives CASVAGGLETQYF.

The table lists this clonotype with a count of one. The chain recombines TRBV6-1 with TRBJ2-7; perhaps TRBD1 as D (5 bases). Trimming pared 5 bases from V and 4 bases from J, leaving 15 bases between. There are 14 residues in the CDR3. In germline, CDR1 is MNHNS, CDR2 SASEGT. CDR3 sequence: CASSRDSGIYEQYF. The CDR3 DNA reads TGTGCCAGCAGTCGAGACTCAGGGATTTACGAGCAGTACTTC.

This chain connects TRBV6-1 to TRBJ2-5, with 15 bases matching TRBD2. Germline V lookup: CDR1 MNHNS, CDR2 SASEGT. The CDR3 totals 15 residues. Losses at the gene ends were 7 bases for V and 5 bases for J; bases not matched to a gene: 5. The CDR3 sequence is CASNFGLAGGETQYF. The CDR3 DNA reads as TGTGCCAGCAACTTCGGACTAGCGGGGGGGGAGACCCAGTACTTC.

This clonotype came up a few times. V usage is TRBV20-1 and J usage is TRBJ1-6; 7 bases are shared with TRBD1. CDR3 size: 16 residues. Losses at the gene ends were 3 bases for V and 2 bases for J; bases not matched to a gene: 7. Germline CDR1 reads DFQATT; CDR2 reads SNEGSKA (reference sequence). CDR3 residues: CSASGDSDAYNSPLHF. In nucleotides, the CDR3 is TGCAGTGCTAGCGGGGACAGCGATGCCTATAATTCACCCCTCCACTTT.

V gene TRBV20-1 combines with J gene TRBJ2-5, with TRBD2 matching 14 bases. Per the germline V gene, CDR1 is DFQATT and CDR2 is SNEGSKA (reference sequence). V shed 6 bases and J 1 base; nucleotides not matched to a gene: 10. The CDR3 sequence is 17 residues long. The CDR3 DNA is TGCAGTGCCACGAACCCGACTAGCGGGGGGGCCCAAGAGACCCAGTACTTC. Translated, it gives CSATNPTSGGAQETQYF.

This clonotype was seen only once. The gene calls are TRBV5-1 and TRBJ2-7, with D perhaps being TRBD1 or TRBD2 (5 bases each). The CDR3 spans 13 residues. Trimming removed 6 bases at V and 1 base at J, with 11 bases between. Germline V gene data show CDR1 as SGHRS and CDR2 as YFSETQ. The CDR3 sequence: CASKRGASYEQYF. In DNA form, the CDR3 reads TGCGCCAGCAAGAGGGGCGCGTCCTACGAGCAGTACTTC.